The 16 T cell receptor beta chains below come from one sample, sequenced in a study of blood T cell repertoires in COVID-19. TCRdb keeps only in-frame clones here, not all; method: immunoSEQ multiplex PCR. The repertoire holds roughly 150,000 clones, with just under 85% as singletons. Sample: peripheral blood. The receptors originated from a woman of 80 years or more with COVID-19, enrolled during active disease.

The chain uses TRBV19 and TRBJ2-1, with 11 bases lining up with TRBD2. CDR1 is LNHDA, CDR2 SQIVND, per germline (reference sequence). CDR3 length: 18 amino acids. V shed 0 bases and J 4 bases; nucleotides not matched to a gene: 8. The DNA for the CDR3 is TGTGCCAGTAGTATAGATCTACTAGCGGGAGTGGGATACAATGAGCAGTTCTTC. Amino acids: CASSIDLLAGVGYNEQFF.

The chain combines TRBV29-1 with TRBJ2-1; the D gene is possibly TRBD2 (5 bases). The germline V and J ends were trimmed by 5 bases and 1 base, with 6 bases remaining between them. Germline V gives CDR1 SQVTM, CDR2 ANQGSEA. This CDR3 region has 12 residues. Written as DNA, the CDR3 is TGCAGCGTTTCGGGGTCCTACAATGAGCAGTTCTTC. Translating it yields CSVSGSYNEQFF.

V is TRBV18 and J is TRBJ2-7, with 7 bases matching TRBD1. The CDR3 contains 14 residues. V lost 4 bases to trimming and J lost 1 base; unmatched junction nucleotides: 4. CDR1 and CDR2 from the germline V gene are KGHSH and LQKENI. CDR3 sequence reads: CASSLRQGSYEQYF. The DNA for the CDR3 is TGTGCCAGCTCACTTCGACAGGGTTCCTACGAGCAGTACTTC.

The chain uses TRBV28 and TRBJ1-1; D unresolved. Per the germline V gene, CDR1 is MDHEN and CDR2 is SYDVKM. The CDR3 length is 15 residues. The germline V and J ends were trimmed by 5 bases and 0 bases, with 13 bases remaining between them. CDR3 amino acids: CASSLPAGLNTEAFF. CDR3 nucleotides: TGTGCCAGCAGTCTACCCGCAGGCTTGAACACTGAAGCTTTCTTT.

The chain uses TRBV18 and TRBJ2-1; D unclear. V was cut by 1 base and J by 0 bases, with 10 bases left in between. The germline V gene encodes CDR1 KGHSH and CDR2 LQKENI. The CDR3 length is 16 residues. In DNA form, the CDR3 reads TGTGCCAGCTCACCACGTAACAGAAGCTCCTACAATGAGCAGTTCTTC. This codes for CASSPRNRSSYNEQFF. The full variable domain, completed using reference TRBV18 and TRBJ2-1, is NAGVMQNPRHLVRRRGQEARLRCSPMKGHSHVYWYRQLPEEGLKFMVYLQKENIIDESGMPKERFSAEFPKEGPSILRIQQVVRGDSAAYFCASSPRNRSSYNEQFFGPGTRLTVL.

CDR3 nucleotides: TGTGCCTGGGGCGGGGTTCCAGATACGCAGTATTTT. Translated: CAWGGVPDTQYF. The chain joins TRBV30 to TRBJ2-3; perhaps TRBD2 as D (6 bases). The CDR3 runs to 12 residues. Germline CDR1 reads GTSNPN; CDR2 reads SVGIG (reference sequence). V lost 5 bases and J 4 bases, leaving 10 bases between the germline ends. The whole variable domain, filled in from reference TRBV30 and TRBJ2-3, reads SQTIHQWPATLVQPVGSPLSLECTVEGTSNPNLYWYRQAAGRGLQLLFYSVGIGQISSEVPQNLSASRPQDRQFILSSKKLLLSDSGFYLCAWGGVPDTQYFGPGTRLTVL.

This rearrangement joins TRBV4-2 to TRBJ2-3; 9 bases agree with TRBD2. CDR1 is LGHNA, CDR2 YNFKEQ, per germline. V was clipped by 1 base and J by 4 bases; unmatched bases: 3. This CDR3 contains 15 residues. CDR3 coding DNA: TGTGCCAGCAGCCAAGGCGGGAGGGTGGCAGATACGCAGTATTTT. Amino acid sequence: CASSQGGRVADTQYF.

The chain employs TRBV6-2 or TRBV6-3 and TRBJ2-1; 8 nucleotides agree with TRBD1. Germline assignment: CDR1 MNHEY and CDR2 SVGEGT. V lost 5 bases and J lost 7; bases outside the gene matches: 10. This CDR3 is 15 amino acids long. CDR3: CASSPAGTGDNEQFF. The CDR3 DNA follows: TGTGCCAGCAGTCCCGCCGGGACAGGAGATAATGAGCAGTTCTTC.

The V gene is TRBV7-3, the J gene TRBJ1-2; D unclear. Germline V gene sequence: CDR1 SGHTA, CDR2 FQGTGA. CDR3 length: 13 residues. The V gene lost 5 bases and the J gene lost 6 bases, with 13 bases spanning the gap. In DNA form, the CDR3 reads TGTGCCAGCAGCATTACGGCGGGAGATGGCTACACCTTC. This gives the protein CASSITAGDGYTF.

The rearrangement joins TRBV7-3 to TRBJ1-5, with 7 positions matching TRBD1. V shed 5 bases, J shed 0 bases, and the junction held 13 bases outside the gene matches. The CDR3 is made up of 18 amino acids. Germline lookup yields CDR1 SGHTA and CDR2 FQGTGA. The CDR3: CASSPRLKTGSSNQPQHF. The CDR3 DNA follows: TGTGCCAGCAGCCCCAGACTAAAGACAGGGAGTAGCAATCAGCCCCAGCATTTT. Using reference TRBV7-3 and TRBJ1-5 for the parts outside the CDR3, the full variable domain is GAGVSQTPSNKVTEKGKYVELRCDPISGHTALYWYRQSLGQGPEFLIYFQGTGAADDSGLPNDRFFAVRPEGSVSTLKIQRTERGDSAVYLCASSPRLKTGSSNQPQHFGDGTRLSIL.

This clone came up once. The rearrangement joins TRBV6-5 to TRBJ2-5; 7 bases are shared with TRBD1. The CDR3 is 10 residues long. The germline V gene encodes CDR1 MNHEY and CDR2 SVGAGI. J was trimmed by 7 bases and V by 9 bases; bases with no gene match: 2. CDR3 sequence: CARYRGTQYF. In nucleotides, the CDR3 is TGTGCCAGATACAGGGGGACCCAGTACTTC.

The CDR3 region has the DNA TGTGCCAGCAGTTTCAGGCGGGGTGCGGGGCCTAGCAATCAGCCCCAGCATTTT. The encoded protein is CASSFRRGAGPSNQPQHF. The rearrangement links TRBV27 to TRBJ1-5, with D maybe TRBD1 (5 bases). The length of the CDR3 is 18 residues. Germline CDR1 MNHEY, CDR2 SMNVEV (reference sequence). Trimming took 3 bases from V and 0 from J, leaving 18 bases between them.

The chain is built from TRBV18 and TRBJ1-2, with a tentative D call TRBD1 (6 bases). CDR3 size: 14 residues. Trimming took off 0 bases at V and 7 bases at J, with 12 bases between the two ends. Germline V gene lookup returns CDR1 KGHSH and CDR2 LQKENI. The CDR3, as DNA: TGTGCCAGCTCACCACCGGCGGGGGCATTTGGCTACACCTTC. The encoded protein is CASSPPAGAFGYTF.

The chain joins TRBV2 to TRBJ2-5; no firm D call. CDR1 is SNHLY and CDR2 is FYNNEI in the germline V gene. CDR3 size: 15 residues. V gave up 1 base and J gave up 7 bases, with 16 bases separating them. The CDR3 reads CASSEVAAPLGTQYF. The CDR3, as DNA: TGTGCCAGCAGTGAAGTCGCGGCCCCCCTGGGGACCCAGTACTTC. The variable domain in full, completed from reference TRBV2 and TRBJ2-5, reads EPEVTQTPSHQVTQMGQEVILRCVPISNHLYFYWYRQILGQKVEFLVSFYNNEISEKSEIFDDQFSVERPDGSNFTLKIRSTKLEDSAMYFCASSEVAAPLGTQYFGPGTRLLVL.

This clone was picked up a small number of times. V gene TRBV7-2 combines with J gene TRBJ2-7; D not resolved. The CDR3 is 13 amino acids. The V end was cut by 1 base, the J end by 3 bases, with 7 bases between. CDR1 is SGHTA, CDR2 FQGNSA, per germline. The CDR3 DNA reads as TGTGCCAGCAGCTTAGACTCAAACTACGAGCAGTACTTC. Protein product: CASSLDSNYEQYF.

The rearrangement links TRBV5-4 to TRBJ1-2; perhaps TRBD1 as D (6 bases). The CDR3 sequence is 15 residues long. With 0 bases removed from V and 2 bases from J, the gap between germline ends came to 11 bases. The germline V gene encodes CDR1 SGHNT and CDR2 YYREEE (reference sequence). CDR3 amino acids: CASSLVGDRNYGYTF. As DNA, the CDR3 is TGTGCCAGCAGCTTGGTTGGTGACAGGAACTATGGCTACACCTTC. The complete variable domain, with remaining parts taken from reference TRBV5-4 and TRBJ1-2, reads ETGVTQSPTHLIKTRGQQVTLRCSSQSGHNTVSWYQQALGQGPQFIFQYYREEENGRGNFPPRFSGLQFPNYSSELNVNALELDDSALYLCASSLVGDRNYGYTFGSGTRLTVV.